The 28 T cell receptor beta chains in this list originate from one sample, sequenced in a study of shared clonotypes between healthy human individuals. Terminally differentiated effector memory CD45RA+ cells were left out of the naive CD8 fraction, which was CD45RO-negative and positively selected for CCR7. Measured with immunoSEQ multiplex PCR; TCRdb has only the in-frame clones, and not every one. The table includes about 580,000 clones, about 98% detected once. What was sequenced was naive CD8+ T cells sorted from blood. These receptors were obtained from a man in his thirties or forties in good health.

The chain employs TRBV7-4 and TRBJ2-7; 8 bases are shared with TRBD1. The CDR3 has 13 residues. V shed 7 bases and J 3 bases; nucleotides not matched to a gene: 5. Germline loops: CDR1 SGHVT, CDR2 SQSDAQ. Here the CDR3 DNA reads TGTGCCAGCAACAGACAGGGGTACTACGAGCAGTACTTC. Amino acid sequence: CASNRQGYYEQYF.

This clone showed up just once. Other nucleotide sequences from this sample produce the same CDR3. The chain is built from TRBV9 and TRBJ2-7; D gene unclear. CDR1 is SGDLS and CDR2 is YYNGEE in the germline V gene. Trimming shortened V by 0 bases and J by 0 bases, and 4 bases separated the two germline ends. The CDR3 covers 13 residues. The chain's CDR3 is CASSVGSSYEQYF. As DNA, the CDR3 is TGTGCCAGCAGCGTAGGAAGCTCCTACGAGCAGTACTTC.

The chain joins TRBV6-1 to TRBJ2-1; TRBD1 agrees at 8 bases. The V segment lost 4 bases and the J segment 0 bases; nucleotides outside the gene matches: 2. Germline CDR1 is MNHNS and CDR2 is SASEGT. CDR3 length: 15 residues. The CDR3 sequence is CASSVTGASYNEQFF. For the CDR3, the DNA is TGTGCCAGCAGTGTGACAGGGGCCTCCTACAATGAGCAGTTCTTC.

Turning to this clone: This same CDR3 is encoded by further DNA sequences in the sample. The gene calls are TRBV27 and TRBJ2-2, with D uncertain. This CDR3 contains 12 residues. Germline V gene sequence: CDR1 MNHEY, CDR2 SMNVEV (reference sequence). With 1 base removed from V and 8 bases from J, the gap between germline ends came to 5 bases. The CDR3 loop is CASSLLGGELFF. The CDR3, as DNA: TGTGCCAGCAGTTTATTGGGTGGGGAGCTGTTTTTT.

The chain uses TRBV5-5 and TRBJ2-1, with 9 bases fitting TRBD2. Trimming removed 0 bases from V and 7 bases from J; junction bases left unmatched: 8. This CDR3 is built from 16 residues. Germline CDR1 SGHKS, CDR2 YYEKEE (reference sequence). CDR3 residues: CASSLVASGNLNEQFF. CDR3 DNA sequence: TGTGCCAGCAGCTTGGTAGCTAGCGGGAATTTGAATGAGCAGTTCTTC.

The J gene is TRBJ2-2, the V gene TRBV6-6; D possibly matches TRBD1 or TRBD2 (5 bases each). With 5 bases removed from V and 0 bases from J, the gap between germline ends came to 7 bases. The CDR3 consists of 14 residues. CDR1 MNHNY and CDR2 SVGAGI come from the germline V gene (reference sequence). The CDR3 nucleotides read TGTGCCAGCAGTCGAGGGGCGAACACCGGGGAGCTGTTTTTT. Amino acids: CASSRGANTGELFF.

The J gene is TRBJ2-1, the V gene TRBV29-1, with 10 positions matching TRBD2. The trim removed 6 bases at V and 9 bases at J, leaving 8 bases unmatched. This CDR3 comprises 13 residues. The germline gives CDR1 SQVTM, CDR2 ANQGSEA. The CDR3 DNA sequence: TGCAGCGTATCTAGCGGGAGTTTCGGTGAGCAGTTCTTC. Its translation: CSVSSGSFGEQFF.

The chain carries TRBV16 and TRBJ1-3; D is perhaps TRBD1 (6 bases). This CDR3 contains 14 residues. The V and J ends lost 2 bases and 5 bases respectively, with 10 bases between them. CDR1 is KGHSY, CDR2 FQNENV, per germline. The CDR3 region is CASSQTGYRNTIYF. The DNA for the CDR3 is TGTGCCAGCAGCCAAACAGGGTATCGAAACACCATATATTTT.

The J gene is TRBJ2-2, the V gene TRBV7-2, with 8 bases that match TRBD2. The V gene end was trimmed by 2 bases and the J gene end by 3 bases; junction bases not matched to a gene: 11. Germline assignment: CDR1 SGHTA and CDR2 FQGNSA. The CDR3 totals 18 residues. CDR3 sequence: CASSLIQGVAGYTGELFF. CDR3 in DNA: TGTGCCAGCAGCTTAATCCAGGGAGTAGCGGGATACACCGGGGAGCTGTTTTTT.

This clone was found a few times. The V gene is TRBV29-1, the J gene TRBJ2-7; maybe TRBD1 (6 bases). The CDR3 runs 14 residues. V lost 7 bases to trimming and J lost 0 bases, with 16 bases between them. Germline V CDR1 and CDR2: SQVTM, ANQGSEA. The CDR3 is CSAFGGRSSYEQYF. The CDR3 DNA reads TGCAGCGCATTTGGGGGCAGGAGCTCCTACGAGCAGTACTTC.

The V call is TRBV7-9, the J call TRBJ2-7; D is possibly TRBD1 (5 bases). Trimming removed 0 bases at V and 1 base at J, with 13 bases between. CDR1 is SEHNR, CDR2 FQNEAQ, per germline (reference sequence). The CDR3 consists of 16 residues. The CDR3 DNA reads as TGTGCCAGCAGCTTAGCTAGGCAGGGAAATTCCTACGAGCAGTACTTC. This encodes CASSLARQGNSYEQYF.

This chain links TRBV7-6 with TRBJ2-1; either TRBD1 or TRBD2 may supply D (5 bases each). This CDR3 contains 15 residues. In germline, CDR1 is SGHVS, CDR2 FNYEAQ. V lost 5 bases to trimming and J lost 4 bases, with 15 bases between them. The CDR3 DNA reads TGTGCCAGCAGCCTAGGGGAGAACGGATACAATGAGCAGTTCTTC. Its translation: CASSLGENGYNEQFF. Based on the CDR3 plus reference TRBV7-6 and TRBJ2-1, the full variable domain is GAGVSQSPRYKVTKRGQDVALRCDPISGHVSLYWYRQALGQGPEFLTYFNYEAQQDKSGLPNDRFSAERPEGSISTLTIQRTEQRDSAMYRCASSLGENGYNEQFFGPGTRLTVL.

The rearrangement joins TRBV18 to TRBJ2-5; 8 bases fit TRBD1. Germline-derived CDR1 and CDR2 are KGHSH and LQKENI. This CDR3 is 18 amino acids long. With 1 base clipped from V and 5 bases from J, the junction kept 15 bases outside the gene matches. For the CDR3, the DNA is TGTGCCAGCTCACCACGAACCCTGGGACAGGCCGTGGGGGAGACCCAGTACTTC. Translation gives CASSPRTLGQAVGETQYF.

The chain employs TRBV19 and TRBJ2-1; 8 bases match TRBD2. V lost 5 bases, J lost 2 bases, and 5 bases stayed unmatched. Germline V gives CDR1 LNHDA, CDR2 SQIVND (reference sequence). This CDR3 region has 15 residues. The DNA for the CDR3 is TGTGCCAGTAGTTCGAGCGGGGGCCCCTACAATGAGCAGTTCTTC. Translating it yields CASSSSGGPYNEQFF. Supplemented by reference TRBV19 and TRBJ2-1, the full variable domain reads DGGITQSPKYLFRKEGQNVTLSCEQNLNHDAMYWYRQDPGQGLRLIYYSQIVNDFQKGDIAEGYSVSREKKESFPLTVTSAQKNPTAFYLCASSSSGGPYNEQFFGPGTRLTVL.

V usage is TRBV5-1 and J usage is TRBJ1-2, with D perhaps TRBD1 (5 bases). The germline V and J ends were trimmed by 2 bases and 3 bases, with 14 bases remaining between them. The CDR3 consists of 15 residues. Looked up from germline, CDR1 is SGHRS and CDR2 is YFSETQ. CDR3 coding DNA: TGCGCCAGCAGCTTTACGGGGGGATCTCACTATGGCTACACCTTC. Residues: CASSFTGGSHYGYTF.

The rearrangement joins TRBV15 to TRBJ1-4; D ambiguous. Germline V gene data show CDR1 as LNHNV and CDR2 as YYDKDF (reference sequence). The CDR3 is 15 amino acids. V was shortened by 1 base and J by 7 bases, with 13 bases between the two germline ends. The CDR3 reads CATSRGIGGLEKLFF. The CDR3 DNA reads TGTGCCACCAGCAGAGGCATCGGAGGTCTTGAAAAACTGTTTTTT.

The rearrangement uses TRBV25-1 and TRBJ2-3; D ambiguous. With 3 bases removed from V and 0 bases from J, the gap between germline ends came to 19 bases. This CDR3 has 18 amino acids. CDR1 and CDR2 (germline): MGHDK, SYGVNS. CDR3 DNA: TGTGCCAGCAGTGACCAGCATGAATCTCTTCCTAGCACAGATACGCAGTATTTT. It translates to CASSDQHESLPSTDTQYF.

This clone was detected only once. V is TRBV7-2 and J is TRBJ1-3, with D unresolved. Germline CDR1 is SGHTA and CDR2 is FQGNSA. Deletions cut 5 bases from V and 8 bases from J, with 22 bases between. The CDR3 has 16 amino acids. In DNA, the CDR3 is TGTGCCAGCAGCCCAGGACTGACACTCCTCCGGGACACCATATATTTT. Amino acids: CASSPGLTLLRDTIYF.

V usage is TRBV5-1 and J usage is TRBJ2-1, with 7 bases identical to TRBD2. The length of the CDR3 is 17 residues. The V and J ends lost 0 bases and 3 bases, in that order; junction bases with no gene match: 9. CDR1 and CDR2 (germline): SGHRS, YFSETQ. CDR3 region: CASSLESASGYYNEQFF. CDR3 DNA: TGCGCCAGCAGCTTGGAAAGCGCTAGCGGTTACTACAATGAGCAGTTCTTC.

This clone showed up just a few times. The chain combines TRBV9 with TRBJ2-2; tentative D call: TRBD1 (6 bases). Looked up from germline, CDR1 is SGDLS and CDR2 is YYNGEE. This CDR3 comprises 13 residues. With 6 bases removed from V and 3 bases from J, the gap between germline ends came to 9 bases. CDR3: CASKEGDTGELFF. Here the CDR3 DNA reads TGTGCCAGCAAAGAGGGGGACACCGGGGAGCTGTTTTTT.

The V and J genes are TRBV18 and TRBJ2-3, with D perhaps TRBD1 (5 bases). The CDR3 has 15 amino acids. From germline, CDR1 is KGHSH and CDR2 LQKENI. Trimming pared 1 base from V and 2 bases from J, leaving 10 bases between. The CDR3 sequence: CASSPRAGPTDTQYF. Here the CDR3 DNA reads TGTGCCAGCTCACCACGGGCAGGGCCCACAGATACGCAGTATTTT. The entire variable domain, with the rest obtained from reference TRBV18 and TRBJ2-3, is as follows: NAGVMQNPRHLVRRRGQEARLRCSPMKGHSHVYWYRQLPEEGLKFMVYLQKENIIDESGMPKERFSAEFPKEGPSILRIQQVVRGDSAAYFCASSPRAGPTDTQYFGPGTRLTVL.

The chain combines TRBV9 with TRBJ2-7; maybe TRBD2 (6 bases). CDR3 length equals 15 residues. CDR1 is SGDLS and CDR2 is YYNGEE in the germline V gene. With 3 bases removed from V and 2 bases from J, the gap between germline ends came to 15 bases. The DNA for the CDR3 is TGTGCCAGCAGCGCTCTAGCCGGGGGTCCCTACGAGCAGTACTTC. This gives the protein CASSALAGGPYEQYF.

V and J are TRBV11-2 and TRBJ2-7, with D possibly being TRBD2 (5 bases). Trimming shortened V by 5 bases and J by 6 bases, and 14 bases separated the two germline ends. There are 13 residues in the CDR3. CDR1 is SGHAT, CDR2 FQNNGV, per germline. The CDR3 loop reads CASSPPSTPEQYF. The CDR3 nucleotides are TGTGCCAGCAGCCCCCCTAGCACTCCCGAGCAGTACTTC.

The chain has TRBV7-7 and TRBJ2-1; D is possibly TRBD2 (6 bases). Germline values: CDR1 SSHAT, CDR2 FNYEAQ (reference sequence). CDR3 length equals 12 residues. Here the CDR3 reads CASGHPGNEQFF. The DNA of the CDR3 is TGTGCTAGCGGACATCCCGGAAATGAGCAGTTCTTC.

This clone is a singleton in its sample. The rearrangement joins TRBV5-5 to TRBJ2-1; D is perhaps TRBD2 (5 bases). Germline values: CDR1 SGHKS, CDR2 YYEKEE (reference sequence). Trimming took off 3 bases at V and 9 bases at J, with 10 bases between the two ends. The CDR3 contains 12 residues. The CDR3 sequence: CASSYLEGEQFF. CDR3 in DNA: TGTGCCAGCAGCTACCTCGAGGGTGAGCAGTTCTTC.

The chain recombines TRBV5-1 with TRBJ2-7; 14 bases fit TRBD2. The germline V gene has CDR1 SGHRS and CDR2 YFSETQ. The CDR3 contains 18 residues. The J segment lost 5 bases and the V segment lost 2 bases, leaving 12 bases of the junction unmatched. CDR3 coding DNA: TGCGCCAGCAGCTTAACCGGACTAGCGGGGGGAGTGATTGACGAGCAGTACTTC. It yields the protein CASSLTGLAGGVIDEQYF.

The chain is built from TRBV10-1 and TRBJ2-5; D is unresolved. CDR1 and CDR2 from the germline V gene are WNHNN and SYGVQD (reference sequence). The CDR3 spans 13 residues. The V end was cut by 0 bases, the J end by 2 bases, with 4 bases between. CDR3 DNA sequence: TGCGCCAGCAGTGAGTCTGCTCAAGAGACCCAGTACTTC. This encodes CASSESAQETQYF.

The genes are TRBV14 and TRBJ1-2; TRBD1 agrees at 8 bases. Germline assignment: CDR1 SGHDN and CDR2 FVKESK. This CDR3 contains 17 residues. V lost 3 bases and J lost 6; bases outside the gene matches: 15. CDR3 in DNA: TGTGCCAGCAGCCACCCCGTGGATCTAACAGGGGGGCATGGCTACACCTTC. It specifies CASSHPVDLTGGHGYTF.